Listed here are 6 T cell receptor beta chains from one sample, sequenced in a study of blood T cell repertoires in COVID-19. Sequenced by immunoSEQ multiplex PCR; TCRdb stores in-frame clones only, minus some. In the table there are 150,000 to 200,000 clones, about four fifths of which are singletons. The sequencing sample was made of peripheral blood. The receptors derive from a man aged 60 to 75 with acute or convalescent COVID-19.

The chain employs TRBV6-5 and TRBJ2-7; D gene uncertain. V was pared by 0 bases and J by 5 bases, with 5 bases between. Germline V CDR1 and CDR2: MNHEY, SVGAGI. The CDR3 covers 12 residues. The DNA of the CDR3 is TGTGCCAGCAGTTACTCTGGAGACGAGCAGTACTTC. Protein sequence: CASSYSGDEQYF.

This clone was picked up a small number of times. The J gene is TRBJ1-1, the V gene TRBV19; 9 bases are a match to TRBD1. This CDR3 is built from 16 residues. CDR1 is LNHDA and CDR2 is SQIVND in the germline V gene (reference sequence). V dropped 5 bases and J dropped 4; count of bases not matched to a gene: 11. Here the CDR3 reads CASSPTGGILGTEAFF. The CDR3 DNA sequence: TGTGCCAGTAGTCCTACAGGGGGCATTTTGGGCACTGAAGCTTTCTTT. The full variable domain, in which reference TRBV19 and TRBJ1-1 provide the parts outside the CDR3, is DGGITQSPKYLFRKEGQNVTLSCEQNLNHDAMYWYRQDPGQGLRLIYYSQIVNDFQKGDIAEGYSVSREKKESFPLTVTSAQKNPTAFYLCASSPTGGILGTEAFFGQGTRLTVV.

The chain joins TRBV6-5 to TRBJ2-5, with TRBD1 matching over 8 bases. After removal of 3 bases from V and 4 bases from J, the junction contained 10 bases not matched to a gene. The CDR3 covers 16 residues. Per germline, CDR1 MNHEY and CDR2 SVGAGI. CDR3 sequence: CASSYRLDRVGETQYF. In nucleotides, the CDR3 is TGTGCCAGCAGTTATCGATTGGACAGGGTCGGAGAGACCCAGTACTTC.

This chain joins TRBV7-2 and TRBJ1-1; 8 bases match TRBD1. V shed 4 bases, J shed 1 base, and the junction held 2 bases outside the gene matches. This CDR3 has 14 amino acids. In germline, CDR1 is SGHTA, CDR2 FQGNSA. The DNA of the CDR3 is TGTGCCAGCAGCTCAGGGGGCGCGAACACTGAAGCTTTCTTT. Translated: CASSSGGANTEAFF.

This chain uses TRBV7-7 with TRBJ2-5; D is ambiguous. The V end lost 6 bases, the J end lost 2 bases, and 10 bases lay between the germline ends. This CDR3 region has 13 residues. CDR1 and CDR2 (germline): SSHAT, FNYEAQ (reference sequence). The CDR3 coding sequence is TGTGCCAGCAGTTCTACAGTACAAGAGACCCAGTACTTC. Protein: CASSSTVQETQYF.

This chain links TRBV7-2 with TRBJ1-1; D unresolved. CDR1 and CDR2 (germline): SGHTA, FQGNSA. Trimming removed 5 bases from V and 11 bases from J, with 21 bases in between. The CDR3 has 14 amino acids. The CDR3 spells CASSDQFYDSSAFF. As DNA, the CDR3 is TGTGCCAGCAGCGATCAGTTTTATGATTCTTCCGCTTTCTTT.